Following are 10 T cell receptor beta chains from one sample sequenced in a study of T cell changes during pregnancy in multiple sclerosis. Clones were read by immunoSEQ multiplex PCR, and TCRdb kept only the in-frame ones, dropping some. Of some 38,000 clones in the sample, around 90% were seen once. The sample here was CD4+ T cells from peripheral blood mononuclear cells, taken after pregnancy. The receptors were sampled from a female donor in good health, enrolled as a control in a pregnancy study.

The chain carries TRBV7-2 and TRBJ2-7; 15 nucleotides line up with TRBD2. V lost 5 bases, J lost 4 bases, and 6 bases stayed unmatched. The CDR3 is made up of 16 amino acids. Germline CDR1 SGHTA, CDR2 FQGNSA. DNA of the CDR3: TGTGCCAGCAGCCGAATAGGGACTAGCGGGGGGTACGAGCAGTACTTC. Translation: CASSRIGTSGGYEQYF.

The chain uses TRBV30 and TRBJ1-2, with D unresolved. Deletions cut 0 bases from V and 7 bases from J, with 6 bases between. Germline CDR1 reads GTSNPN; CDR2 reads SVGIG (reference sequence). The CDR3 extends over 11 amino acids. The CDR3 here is CAWSVNSGYTF. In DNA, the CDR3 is TGTGCCTGGAGTGTGAACAGTGGCTACACCTTC.

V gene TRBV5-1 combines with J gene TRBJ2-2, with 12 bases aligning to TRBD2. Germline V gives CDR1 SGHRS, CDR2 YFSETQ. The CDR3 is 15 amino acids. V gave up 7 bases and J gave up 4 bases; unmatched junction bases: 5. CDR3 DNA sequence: TGCGCCAGCGGGAAACTAGCGGGGGGCACCGGGGAGCTGTTTTTT. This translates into CASGKLAGGTGELFF.

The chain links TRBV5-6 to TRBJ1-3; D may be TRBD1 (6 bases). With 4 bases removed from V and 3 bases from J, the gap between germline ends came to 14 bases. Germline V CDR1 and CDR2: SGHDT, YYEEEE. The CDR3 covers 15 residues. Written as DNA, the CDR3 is TGTGCCAGCAGCGTGGACAGCTCTTTTGGAAACACCATATATTTT. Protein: CASSVDSSFGNTIYF. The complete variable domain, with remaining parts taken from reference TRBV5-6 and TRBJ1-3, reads DAGVTQSPTHLIKTRGQQVTLRCSPKSGHDTVSWYQQALGQGPQFIFQYYEEEERQRGNFPDRFSGHQFPNYSSELNVNALLLGDSALYLCASSVDSSFGNTIYFGEGSWLTVV.

DNA for the CDR3: TGTGCCATCACGGACGGACTCCGGTCACCCCTCCACTTT. Encoded protein: CAITDGLRSPLHF. The genes are TRBV10-3 and TRBJ1-6; D unresolved. Germline V lookup: CDR1 ENHRY, CDR2 SYGVKD. The CDR3 spans 13 residues. Trimming left V 7 bases short and J 10 bases short, with 14 bases between.

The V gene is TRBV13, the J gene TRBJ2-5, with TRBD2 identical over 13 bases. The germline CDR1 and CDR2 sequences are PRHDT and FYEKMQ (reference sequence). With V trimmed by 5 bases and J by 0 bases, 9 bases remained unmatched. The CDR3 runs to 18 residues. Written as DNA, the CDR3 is TGTGCCAGCAGCGGCCCGGGACTAGCGGGGACGTACCAAGAGACCCAGTACTTC. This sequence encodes CASSGPGLAGTYQETQYF.

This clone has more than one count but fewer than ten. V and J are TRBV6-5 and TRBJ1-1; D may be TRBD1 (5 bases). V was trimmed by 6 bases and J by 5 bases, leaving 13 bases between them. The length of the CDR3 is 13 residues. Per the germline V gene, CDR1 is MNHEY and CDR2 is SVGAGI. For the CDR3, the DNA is TGTGCCAGCAGCCCCGGGGGTCGGACTGAAGCTTTCTTT. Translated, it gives CASSPGGRTEAFF.

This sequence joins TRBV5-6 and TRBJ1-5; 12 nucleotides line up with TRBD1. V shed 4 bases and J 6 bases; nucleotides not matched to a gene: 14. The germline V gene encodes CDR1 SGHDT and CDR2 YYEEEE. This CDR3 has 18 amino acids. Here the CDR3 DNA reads TGTGCCAGCAGCCCACGTCCCGGGACAGGGGGCGCAGGTCAGCCCCAGCATTTT. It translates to CASSPRPGTGGAGQPQHF.

The DNA of the CDR3 is TGTGCCAGTTCTAGTGGGACAGGGGTTCAGGACTATGGCTACACCTTC. It translates to CASSSGTGVQDYGYTF. This chain uses TRBV19 with TRBJ1-2, with 10 bases fitting TRBD1. J was trimmed by 3 bases and V by 8 bases; bases with no gene match: 12. Germline CDR1 and CDR2: LNHDA and SQIVND (reference sequence). The CDR3 sequence is 16 residues long.

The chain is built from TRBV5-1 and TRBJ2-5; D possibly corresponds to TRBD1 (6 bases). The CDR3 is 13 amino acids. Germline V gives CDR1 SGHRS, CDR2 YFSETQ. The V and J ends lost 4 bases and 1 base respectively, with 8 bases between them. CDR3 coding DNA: TGCGCCAGCAGCACGACAGGCCAAGAGACCCAGTACTTC. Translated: CASSTTGQETQYF.